This T cell receptor (beta chain) stems from a study of tumor and adjacent non-tumor tissue in lung cancer. Study at large: Patients comprised roughly 12 adenocarcinoma, a couple of squamous cell carcinoma and 1 small cell lung cancer. Patients were aged about 31 to 76, approximately 11 men and 4 to 6 women, stage I to III. General study findings and limits: Top 100 clones took a larger repertoire share in normal lung. Compared with tumor, normal lung showed significantly lower TCR diversity.

With respect to this clonotype: Its antigen is unknown.

RNA was extracted from bulk tissue without any cell sorting. More than 3 cm separated this lung sample from the edge of the tumor. The library came from three nested PCR rounds adapted from ARM-PCR protocols. Using its own MiXCR run on the multiplex PCR reads, TCRdb lists one record per CDR3 protein. The profile shows roughly 120,000 distinct CDR3 sequences, 60% to 65% of them singletons. This CDR3 has 15 amino acids. The germline gives CDR1 PRHDT, CDR2 FYEKMQ (reference sequence). The V end was cut by 6 bases, the J end by 0 bases, with 14 bases between. The gene calls are TRBV13 and TRBJ1-1; TRBD1 is a possible D gene (6 bases). Sequencing was carried out using distant non-tumor lung tissue. This clonotype originated in a man aged 60-69 years with non-small cell lung cancer. Written as DNA, the CDR3 is TGTGCCAGCAGACAGGACAGAGTTATGAACACTGAAGCTTTCTTT. Residues: CASRQDRVMNTEAFF.